The clone carrying this TCR beta chain has more than one count but fewer than ten. As yet, its antigen is unknown. Germline-derived CDR1 and CDR2 are ENHRY and SYGVKD. V was cut by 5 bases and J by 5 bases, with 13 bases left in between. The CDR3 spans 15 residues. The source of the sample is a study of metastatic and nonmetastatic thyroid tumors. Study at large: Repertoire comparisons spanned blood and tumor or nodule tissue from malignant and benign thyroid patients.

Original methodology: Clinicopathological groups of papillary thyroid cancer showed CDR3 differences that were used to build a distant-metastasis classifier. With MiXCR, TCRdb called clones anew from the PCR reads. TCRdb's processing, not the study's, gives the V and J calls here. Seen here are 35,000 to 40,000 clones, about 17% observed once, and the top ten hold more than 9%. Notes on the study in general: Compared with benign nodules, malignant thyroid tumors were reported to have significantly higher TCR beta diversity in both blood and tumor.

Every patient underwent thyroid surgery untreated. This receptor was obtained from a female donor with papillary thyroid cancer or a benign thyroid nodule (not recorded which). Some clones in this sample may be carry-over from other donors' samples. Material for sequencing was tumor tissue. The V call is TRBV10-3, the J call TRBJ1-6; unclear D gene. The CDR3 here is CAISCGGGDNSPLHF. The CDR3 nucleotides are TGTGCCATCAGTTGCGGCGGTGGGGATAATTCACCCCTCCACTTT.